The clone carrying this TCR beta chain was detected once. Its antigen is not identified. The data originate from a study of OX40 agonist ivuxolimab in advanced cancers. Overall study context: Males comprised about 78% of the group, whose mean age was approximately 62 years (range roughly 20 to 90). Study-level findings and limits: Circulating CD4+ and CD8+ T cells showed clonal expansion by week 6 at 0.1 to 3.0 mg/kg.

Germline V gene data show CDR1 as SGHTA and CDR2 as FQGTGA. CDR3 length: 12 amino acids. The germline V and J ends were trimmed by 4 bases and 7 bases, with 11 bases remaining between them. Only in-frame clones appear in the TCRdb table, and some are missing; sequencing was by immunoSEQ multiplex PCR. The sample has tens of thousands of clones; around 73% are singletons. This material consisted of CD4+ or CD8+ T cells sorted from blood, taken in a trial of the OX40 agonist ivuxolimab. J is TRBJ2-7 and V is TRBV7-3, with a tentative D call TRBD2 (6 bases). The sequence was collected from an adult with an advanced solid tumor such as melanoma, head and neck, liver or kidney cancer. The CDR3 loop is CASSSNAGEQYF. The CDR3 bases are TGTGCCAGCAGCTCCAATGCGGGGGAGCAGTACTTC.